The T cell receptor beta chain under discussion was sequenced for a study of T cell repertoires in cytomegalovirus infection. From the reads, TCRdb called clonotypes with MiXCR, one entry per CDR3 protein. Seen here are about 920,000 distinct CDR3 sequences, about 33% observed once, and the top ten hold 10% to 15%. The CDR3 runs 14 residues. V was trimmed by 0 bases and J by 3 bases, leaving 9 bases between them. Germline V CDR1 and CDR2: SEHNR, FQNEAQ (reference sequence). In the case of this clonotype: Its specificity is not known.

General study results and limits: HLA-C-restricted, CMV-specific TCR beta clonotypes were dominant ex vivo.

The starting material was cultured CD8+ T cells from PBMCs, obtained from culture after CMV antigen stimulation. This chain joins TRBV7-9 and TRBJ2-7; a weak D match, TRBD1 (5 bases). The clonotype comes from a human donor in good health (CMV status not recorded). Some clones in this sample may be carry-over from other donors' samples. The CDR3 coding sequence is TGTGCCAGCAGCTTAGCACTGGACATCTACGAGCAGTACGTC. Translation: CASSLALDIYEQYV.